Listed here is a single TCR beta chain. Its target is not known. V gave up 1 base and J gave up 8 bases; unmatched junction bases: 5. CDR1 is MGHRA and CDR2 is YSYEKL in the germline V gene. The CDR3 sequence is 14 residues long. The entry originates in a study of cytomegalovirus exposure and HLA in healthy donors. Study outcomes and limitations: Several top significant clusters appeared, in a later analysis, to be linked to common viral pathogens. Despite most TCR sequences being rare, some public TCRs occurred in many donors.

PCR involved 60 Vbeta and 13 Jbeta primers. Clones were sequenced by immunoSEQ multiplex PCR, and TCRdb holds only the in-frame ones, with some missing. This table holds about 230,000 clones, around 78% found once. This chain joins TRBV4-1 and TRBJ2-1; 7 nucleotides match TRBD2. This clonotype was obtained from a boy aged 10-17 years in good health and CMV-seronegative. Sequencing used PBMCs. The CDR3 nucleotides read TGCGCCAGCAGCCAAGCTCTAGCGGCCGATGAGCAGTTCTTC. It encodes CASSQALAADEQFF.